This T cell receptor (beta chain) was documented in a study of blood T cells in healthy people across ages. Overall study results and limits: PBMCs that were unsorted prevented a conclusive naive versus antigen-experienced comparison.

Details on this clonotype: The target antigen is unknown.

Samples had at least 7 million PBMCs isolated from them. Samples each had at least 6 micrograms of total RNA extracted. This CDR3 is 16 amino acids long. The V end was cut by 4 bases, the J end by 0 bases, with 15 bases between. The germline CDR1 and CDR2 sequences are SGHRS and YFSETQ. Then a second PCR, running about 6 to 12 cycles, was carried out with a sample-barcoded 5' primer and a J-beta primer mix. TCRdb reanalysed the 5' RACE reads using MiXCR and keeps one entry per CDR3 protein. The sample includes 1.5 million to 2 million distinct CDR3 sequences, around half of them seen just once. What was sequenced was blood. The V and J genes are TRBV5-1 and TRBJ2-3, with D perhaps TRBD1 (7 bases). The clonotype comes from a woman between 35 and 50 years old in good health. The CDR3 region is CASSAGTDPSTDTQYF. The CDR3 region has the DNA TGCGCCAGCAGCGCGGGGACAGACCCTAGCACAGATACGCAGTATTTT. The variable domain in full, with the rest retrieved from reference TRBV5-1 and TRBJ2-3, is KAGVTQTPRYLIKTRGQQVTLSCSPISGHRSVSWYQQTPGQGLQFLFEYFSETQRNKGNFPGRFSGRQFSNSRSEMNVSTLELGDSALYLCASSAGTDPSTDTQYFGPGTRLTVL.